This entry describes one T cell receptor (beta chain). Sequencing was performed with immunoSEQ multiplex PCR; in TCRdb, only in-frame clones are kept and a portion is missing. Altogether around 100,000 clones are present, about 90% being singletons, with the ten largest covering under 20%. The sample comes from a study of control samples from healthy donors and cancer patients. The sample taken for sequencing was blood. This TCR derives from a woman aged 45-59 years in good health.

CDR3 DNA: TGTGCTAGTGGTTTGGTAGCGGGGATTAGCACAGATACGCAGTATTTT. Its translation: CASGLVAGISTDTQYF. V is TRBV12-5 and J is TRBJ2-3; 7 bases fit TRBD2. V trimming: 0 bases; J trimming: 0 bases; junction bases outside the gene matches: 3. In germline, CDR1 is LGHNT, CDR2 FRNRAP. This CDR3 contains 16 residues.